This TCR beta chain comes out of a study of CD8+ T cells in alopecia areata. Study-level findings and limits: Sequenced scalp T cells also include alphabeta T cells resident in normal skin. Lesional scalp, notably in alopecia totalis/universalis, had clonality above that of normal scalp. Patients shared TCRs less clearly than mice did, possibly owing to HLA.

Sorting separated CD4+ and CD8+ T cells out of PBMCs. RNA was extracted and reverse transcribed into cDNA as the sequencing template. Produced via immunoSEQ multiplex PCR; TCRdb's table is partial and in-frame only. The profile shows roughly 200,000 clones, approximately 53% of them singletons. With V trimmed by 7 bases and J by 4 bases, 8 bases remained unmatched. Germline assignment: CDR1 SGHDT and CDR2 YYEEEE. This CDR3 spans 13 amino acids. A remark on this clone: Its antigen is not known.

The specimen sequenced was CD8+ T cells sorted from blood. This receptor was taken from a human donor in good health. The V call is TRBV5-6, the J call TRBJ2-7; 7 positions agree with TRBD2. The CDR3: CASGAGTTYEQYF. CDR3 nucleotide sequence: TGTGCCAGCGGCGCCGGGACTACTTACGAGCAGTACTTC. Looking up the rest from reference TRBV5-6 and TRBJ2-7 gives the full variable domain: DAGVTQSPTHLIKTRGQQVTLRCSPKSGHDTVSWYQQALGQGPQFIFQYYEEEERQRGNFPDRFSGHQFPNYSSELNVNALLLGDSALYLCASGAGTTYEQYFGPGTRLTVT.